This T cell receptor (beta chain) was observed in a study of T-cell reconstitution after alpha-beta-depleted transplantation in children. General study results and limits: The high TCRbeta diversity at day 60 in some patients came from surviving recipient T cells and thymic progenitors. Expanded clones from the graft, numbering several hundred, reportedly supplied alpha-beta T cells about two months after transplant.

Unique molecular identifiers were incorporated into the prepared TCRbeta library. TCRdb re-derived calls from the PCR reads in MiXCR, one entry per CDR3 protein. Here the sample spans 300,000 to 400,000 distinct CDR3 sequences, around 15% being singletons. V was clipped by 8 bases and J by 7 bases, with 25 bases between them. The CDR3 is 17 amino acids. The germline CDR1 and CDR2 sequences are SGHRS and YFSETQ. This clonotype occurred a few times. Antigen: not known. The gene calls are TRBV5-1 and TRBJ1-6, with a weak D call TRBD1 (5 bases). Here the sequenced sample was PBMCs, mostly from graft donor cells, taken 360 days after TCRalphabeta/CD19-depleted stem cell transplant. This TCR was recovered from a male patient aged 2-15 years who had a stem cell transplant for acute lymphoblastic leukemia, so the T cells may come from the graft donor. For the CDR3, the DNA is TGCGCCAGATCACCGGGACGTATACGGAGGAAGAATTCACCCCTCCACTTT. Protein: CARSPGRIRRKNSPLHF.